One and the same sample provided the 25 T cell receptor beta chains below, sequenced in a study of CD4 and CD8 cells across lung adenocarcinoma regions. TCRdb recomputed calls from the PCR reads with MiXCR, one row per CDR3 protein. The data show about 9,600 distinct CDR3 sequences, with 51% seen just once and under 20% held by the top ten. Sequenced: CD4+ T cells from the margin of a lung tumor. The receptor set was obtained from a male donor with lung adenocarcinoma. The CD4 and CD8 labels of this study may be unreliable.

This chain joins TRBV6-1 and TRBJ2-4; 7 bases match TRBD2. Germline V gene lookup returns CDR1 MNHNS and CDR2 SASEGT. V shed 6 bases, J shed 0 bases, and the junction held 20 bases outside the gene matches. This CDR3 comprises 20 residues. The DNA of the CDR3 is TGTGCCAGCAGAGGAGTAAGTGGGAGGGCCTTTTTATTAGCCAAAAACATTCAGTACTTC. Its protein product is CASRGVSGRAFLLAKNIQYF.

V and J are TRBV6-1 and TRBJ2-2; D possibly corresponds to TRBD2 (7 bases). The CDR3 runs to 15 residues. The V gene's germline CDR1 is MNHNS and CDR2 SASEGT. V lost 6 bases and J 1 base, leaving 12 bases between the germline ends. The CDR3 loop is CASRGGGQNTGELFF. CDR3 sequence (DNA): TGTGCCAGCAGGGGGGGGGGGCAGAACACCGGGGAGCTGTTTTTT.

This clonotype counts as medium-sized. V gene TRBV6-1 combines with J gene TRBJ2-5, with 14 bases matching TRBD2. V shed 6 bases, J shed 5 bases, and the junction held 8 bases outside the gene matches. Germline loops: CDR1 MNHNS, CDR2 SASEGT. CDR3 length: 16 amino acids. CDR3 loop: CASSRLAGGPAETQYF. CDR3 coding DNA: TGTGCCAGCAGCAGACTAGCGGGAGGGCCCGCGGAGACCCAGTACTTC.

The gene calls are TRBV14 and TRBJ2-4, with TRBD2 identical over 10 bases. This CDR3 is built from 17 residues. The germline V gene has CDR1 SGHDN and CDR2 FVKESK. With 1 base clipped from V and 6 bases from J, the junction kept 9 bases outside the gene matches. This CDR3 reads CASSQARLAGAGNIQYF. CDR3 nucleotide sequence: TGTGCCAGCAGCCAAGCTCGGCTAGCGGGAGCGGGAAACATTCAGTACTTC.

There are a few counts of this clonotype. V gene TRBV6-1 combines with J gene TRBJ2-7; TRBD1 agrees at 7 bases. J gave up 2 bases and V 8 bases, and 9 bases lay outside the gene matches. This CDR3 contains 14 residues. Germline V gene sequence: CDR1 MNHNS, CDR2 SASEGT. The CDR3 DNA reads TGTGCCAGCGCGCACAGGGGTTCTACCTACGAGCAGTACTTC. Its translation is CASAHRGSTYEQYF.

The chain combines TRBV10-3 with TRBJ2-4, with TRBD1 matching 9 bases. CDR1 is ENHRY, CDR2 SYGVKD, per germline. The length of the CDR3 is 14 residues. V shed 10 bases, J shed 6 bases, and the junction held 10 bases outside the gene matches. This CDR3 is CATKVPGQGNIQYF. CDR3 bases: TGTGCCACCAAGGTCCCGGGACAGGGAAACATTCAGTACTTC.

The V call is TRBV6-1, the J call TRBJ2-7; 8 bases fit TRBD2. The CDR3 covers 14 residues. From germline, CDR1 is MNHNS and CDR2 SASEGT. V trimming: 3 bases; J trimming: 2 bases; junction bases outside the gene matches: 3. CDR3 sequence (DNA): TGTGCCAGCAGTGATACACTAGCGGCCTACGAGCAGTACTTC. Its protein is CASSDTLAAYEQYF.

This clonotype was counted only a few times. This sequence joins TRBV5-1 and TRBJ2-2, with D hard to call. The CDR3 sequence is 12 residues long. The germline V gene encodes CDR1 SGHRS and CDR2 YFSETQ. V lost 6 bases and J 1 base, leaving 4 bases between the germline ends. The CDR3 DNA reads TGCGCCAGCAAGGTGAACACCGGGGAGCTGTTTTTT. Protein product: CASKVNTGELFF.

The table lists this clonotype with a count of one. One junction end disagrees with the germline gene, perhaps due to a read error. The rearrangement uses TRBV7-2 and TRBJ2-2, with D perhaps matching TRBD1 (5 bases). CDR1 is SGHTA and CDR2 is FQGNSA in the germline V gene. This CDR3 has 15 residues. CDR3: CASSLAATGRGELYF. For the CDR3, the DNA is TGTGCCAGCAGCCTCGCGGCTACAGGTAGAGGTGAGCTGTATTTT.

This clonotype is medium-sized (0.01 to 0.1%) in the sample. One end of the junction varies from germline; a read error may be responsible. The gene calls are TRBV7-7 and TRBJ2-1; D is possibly TRBD1 (6 bases). Germline CDR1 and CDR2: SSHAT and FNYEAQ (reference sequence). The CDR3 has 13 residues. CDR3 nucleotides: TGTGCTAGCAGTACAGGGATGGGGGATGAGCAGTTCTTC. This gives the protein CASSTGMGDEQFF.

This clonotype is categorized as medium-sized. The chain is built from TRBV6-8 and TRBJ2-5, with 8 bases lining up with TRBD2. The CDR3 contains 14 residues. Germline V gene sequence: CDR1 MNHGY, CDR2 SAAAGT. V lost 4 bases and J lost 4; bases outside the gene matches: 5. The CDR3 bases are TGTGCCAGCAGTTTTAGCGGGGCGTCAGAGACCCAGTACTTC. Its translation: CASSFSGASETQYF.

This clonotype has a count of ten or more. The chain is built from TRBV7-2 and TRBJ2-2; D possibly corresponds to TRBD1 (8 bases). From germline, CDR1 is SGHTA and CDR2 FQGNSA. Trimming left V 5 bases short and J 7 bases short, with 14 bases between. The length of the CDR3 is 14 residues. The DNA of the CDR3 is TGTGCCAGCAGCCGGACAGGGAGGGGCGGGGAGCTGTTTTTT. This sequence encodes CASSRTGRGGELFF.

The CDR3: CASDRDSNQPQHF. In DNA, the CDR3 is TGTGCCAGCGACCGGGATAGCAATCAGCCCCAGCATTTT. The genes are TRBV6-1 and TRBJ1-5; D remains unclear. Trimming shortened V by 8 bases and J by 0 bases, and 8 bases separated the two germline ends. The CDR3 runs 13 residues. Germline V lookup: CDR1 MNHNS, CDR2 SASEGT.

To note about this clonotype: The junction departs from the called germline gene at one end, perhaps through a read error. The genes are TRBV6-1 and TRBJ2-5; maybe TRBD2 (5 bases). The CDR3 length is 17 residues. CDR1 is MNHNS, CDR2 SASEGT, per germline. The chain's CDR3 is CASRTAGGALGPDTQYF. The CDR3 DNA follows: TGTGCCAGCAGGACGGCCGGAGGAGCGCTTGGCCCAGATACCCAGTACTTT.

This clonotype showed up just a few times. This sequence joins TRBV4-3 and TRBJ1-4; D is ambiguous. Trimming stripped 0 bases from V and 0 bases from J, with 11 bases between. CDR1 LGHNA and CDR2 YSLEER come from the germline V gene. CDR3 length: 17 amino acids. In DNA form, the CDR3 reads TGCGCCAGCAGCCAAGATCTCGGAATGGCAACTAATGAAAAACTGTTTTTT. Residues: CASSQDLGMATNEKLFF.

Notes on this clonotype: One junction end does not reproduce the germline sequence, and a read error may be involved. Written as DNA, the CDR3 is TGTGCGAGCCGCGTAGGGGGGGTGAGGGCCAAAAATACGCAGTACTTT. Translating gives CASRVGGVRAKNTQYF. The V gene is TRBV6-8, the J gene TRBJ2-4; weak D call: TRBD2 (7 bases). The CDR3 spans 16 residues. Germline V gene lookup returns CDR1 MNHGY and CDR2 SAAAGT.

This clonotype was seen only a few times. V usage is TRBV7-2 and J usage is TRBJ2-7; D is ambiguous. Trimming shortened V by 6 bases and J by 4 bases, and 16 bases separated the two germline ends. The CDR3 has 14 residues. Germline V gene data show CDR1 as SGHTA and CDR2 as FQGNSA. The CDR3, as DNA: TGTGCCAGCAGAAAGGACGGAGCCAGATACGAGCAGTACTTC. It codes for CASRKDGARYEQYF.

The CDR3: CAWTPPWGTEAFF. CDR3 DNA sequence: TGTGCCTGGACCCCCCCTTGGGGCACTGAAGCTTTCTTT. The V call is TRBV30, the J call TRBJ1-1; D unclear. V was clipped by 4 bases and J by 4 bases, with 13 bases between them. This CDR3 is 13 amino acids long. The germline gives CDR1 GTSNPN, CDR2 SVGIG (reference sequence).

The chain uses TRBV27 and TRBJ2-5; D might be TRBD1 (6 bases). The V gene lost 6 bases and the J gene lost 1 base, with 9 bases spanning the gap. Germline V gene lookup returns CDR1 MNHEY and CDR2 SMNVEV (reference sequence). CDR3 size: 13 residues. The CDR3 protein is CASRDSPQETQYF. CDR3 in DNA: TGTGCCAGCAGGGACAGCCCCCAAGAGACCCAGTACTTC.

This clonotype was counted ten times or more. This chain links TRBV7-6 with TRBJ2-1; D unresolved. Germline CDR1 SGHVS, CDR2 FNYEAQ. V lost 4 bases to trimming and J lost 8 bases, with 12 bases between them. This CDR3 is built from 13 residues. CDR3 in DNA: TGTGCCAGCAGCTCTTTAAGTTCGGATGAGCAGTTCTTC. Its translation is CASSSLSSDEQFF.

The chain carries TRBV6-1 and TRBJ2-4; 8 bases are shared with TRBD2. Germline V lookup: CDR1 MNHNS, CDR2 SASEGT. This CDR3 has 19 residues. V gave up 5 bases and J gave up 13 bases; unmatched junction bases: 28. The CDR3 DNA is TGTGCCAGCAGTCCCACCGGAGTAGCGGGGCGGCGAGCCAAAAACACGCAGTACTTC. It encodes CASSPTGVAGRRAKNTQYF.

The rearrangement links TRBV6-1 to TRBJ2-1, with D possibly TRBD2 on 5 matching bases. V was clipped by 8 bases and J by 9 bases, with 11 bases between them. Germline V gives CDR1 MNHNS, CDR2 SASEGT. This CDR3 comprises 11 residues. CDR3 residues: CASLEAAEQFF. CDR3 coding DNA: TGTGCCAGCTTGGAGGCAGCTGAGCAGTTCTTC.

This clonotype was seen a few times. V is TRBV6-1 and J is TRBJ2-1, with D tentatively TRBD1 or TRBD2 (5 bases each). The J call could be wrong; TRBJ2-7 is a better fit for the DNA end. The germline CDR1 and CDR2 sequences are MNHNS and SASEGT. The CDR3 contains 15 residues. The CDR3 DNA reads as TGTGCCAGCAGTGGCTCTTGGGACCCCCTTTACGAGCAGTACGTC. Its translation: CASSGSWDPLYEQYV.

To note about this clonotype: A junction end diverges from the germline sequence, so it may reflect a read error. J is TRBJ1-1 and V is TRBV27, with unresolved D. The V gene's germline CDR1 is MNHEY and CDR2 SMNVEV (reference sequence). CDR3 size: 13 residues. CDR3: CASSPYQNNEDFF. The CDR3 region has the DNA TGTGCCAGCAGTCCTTACCAGAACAATGAAGATTTCTTT.

V and J are TRBV6-1 and TRBJ2-4; 13 bases agree with TRBD2. Germline CDR1 and CDR2: MNHNS and SASEGT. The CDR3 runs to 15 residues. The V gene end was trimmed by 3 bases and the J gene end by 13 bases; junction bases not matched to a gene: 9. The CDR3: CASSETSGGPDMQYF. CDR3 coding DNA: TGTGCCAGCAGTGAGACTAGCGGGGGGCCAGATATGCAGTACTTC.